The 18 T cell receptor beta chains below all came from one sample that was sequenced in a study of T cells in Graves' hyperthyroidism and ophthalmopathy. RNA transcripts were the template for amplifying TCR beta CDR3 regions. The TCR CDR3 first-round RT-PCR relied on the HTBI primer set. TCRdb passed the multiplex PCR reads through MiXCR, listing each CDR3 protein once. Of under 350,000 distinct CDR3 sequences in the sample, approximately 15% were seen once. Sample: blood. The receptors were gathered from a woman aged 55-69 years with Graves' ophthalmopathy.

CDR3 bases: TGTGCCAGTAGTATATACCCTAGCAGGATAGACAATGAGCAGTTCTTC. It codes for CASSIYPSRIDNEQFF. The J gene is TRBJ2-1, the V gene TRBV19; D may be TRBD2 (5 bases). The V end was cut by 2 bases, the J end by 5 bases, with 16 bases between. This CDR3 contains 16 residues. CDR1 and CDR2 (germline): LNHDA, SQIVND (reference sequence).

This clonotype was seen more than once but under ten times. The chain is built from TRBV7-8 and TRBJ2-1; D assignment may be TRBD1 or TRBD2 (5 bases each). In germline, CDR1 is SGHVS, CDR2 FQNEAQ. With 1 base removed from V and 6 bases from J, the gap between germline ends came to 19 bases. CDR3 length: 17 amino acids. The CDR3 region has the DNA TGTGCCAGCAGCTTAGTTCTGGGGGAAGGACGCCTCAATGAGCAGTTCTTC. Protein sequence: CASSLVLGEGRLNEQFF.

This clonotype was seen many times. This chain connects TRBV10-3 to TRBJ2-7; TRBD1 agrees at 9 bases. The CDR3 has 13 amino acids. Germline V gene lookup returns CDR1 ENHRY and CDR2 SYGVKD. Trimming at V came to 8 bases and at J to 0 bases, leaving 2 bases not matched to a gene. The CDR3 nucleotides read TGTGCCATCGGGGGACAGGGCTCCTACGAGCAGTACTTC. This gives the protein CAIGGQGSYEQYF.

This clonotype was seen at least ten times. The CDR3 is CASSLEQGSGTEAFF. CDR3 bases: TGCGCCAGCAGCTTGGAACAGGGCTCGGGGACTGAAGCTTTCTTT. The rearrangement joins TRBV5-1 to TRBJ1-1, with D possibly being TRBD1 (6 bases). V lost 0 bases to trimming and J lost 5 bases, with 14 bases between them. This CDR3 has 15 residues. Germline CDR1 is SGHRS and CDR2 is YFSETQ.

The genes are TRBV3-1 and TRBJ1-4, with D unresolved. Deletions cut 8 bases from V and 0 bases from J, with 10 bases between. This CDR3 contains 14 residues. Germline loops: CDR1 LGHDT, CDR2 YNNKEL (reference sequence). The CDR3 region is CASAGSATNEKLFF. DNA of the CDR3: TGTGCCAGCGCGGGCAGTGCAACTAATGAAAAACTGTTTTTT.

CDR3: CASSRNLKSYNSPLHF. The CDR3 nucleotides are TGTGCCAGCAGTCGTAACCTCAAGTCTTATAATTCACCCCTCCACTTT. The chain has TRBV27 and TRBJ1-6; D is unclear. The germline CDR1 and CDR2 sequences are MNHEY and SMNVEV (reference sequence). The V end lost 5 bases, the J end lost 4 bases, and 15 bases lay between the germline ends. This CDR3 region has 16 residues.

DNA of the CDR3: TGTGCCAGCAGTCTCACCGGGACAGGGGATGGCCAAGAGACCCAGTACTTC. Amino acids: CASSLTGTGDGQETQYF. The chain uses TRBV28 and TRBJ2-5; 10 nucleotides match TRBD1. This CDR3 is 17 amino acids long. In germline, CDR1 is MDHEN, CDR2 SYDVKM. V lost 5 bases to trimming and J lost 1 base; unmatched junction nucleotides: 10.

In its sample, this clonotype was seen many times. The gene calls are TRBV18 and TRBJ1-1, with TRBD1 as a possible D gene (5 bases). The germline V gene has CDR1 KGHSH and CDR2 LQKENI. There are 13 residues in the CDR3. Trimming cost V 0 bases and J 3 bases, with 5 bases left between them. As DNA, the CDR3 is TGTGCCAGCTCACCACCGGGGGACACTGAAGCTTTCTTT. It encodes CASSPPGDTEAFF.

J is TRBJ1-4 and V is TRBV2, with D possibly matching TRBD1 (6 bases). The germline V and J ends were trimmed by 6 bases and 5 bases, with 13 bases remaining between them. The CDR3 length is 14 residues. CDR1 is SNHLY, CDR2 FYNNEI, per germline. CDR3 loop: CASRQGSPNEKLFF. CDR3 sequence (DNA): TGTGCCAGCAGGCAGGGGTCCCCAAATGAAAAACTGTTTTTT.

This clonotype was observed many times. The chain is built from TRBV28 and TRBJ1-2; D unclear. Deletions cut 3 bases from V and 2 bases from J, with 4 bases between. Germline V CDR1 and CDR2: MDHEN, SYDVKM. This CDR3 has 12 amino acids. The CDR3 region has the DNA TGTGCCAGCAGTTTGAGGAACTATGGCTACACCTTC. The encoded protein is CASSLRNYGYTF.

Points on this clonotype: It may be a read error: a sequence one base away is much more abundant. The chain uses TRBV28 and TRBJ1-1, with TRBD1 as a possible D gene (6 bases). Trimming removed 2 bases from V and 9 bases from J, with 10 bases in between. Germline assignment: CDR1 MDHEN and CDR2 SYDVKM. The CDR3 spans 12 residues. CDR3 in DNA: TGTGCCAGCAGTTTAATGGACAGAAAAGCTTTCTTT. Encoded protein: CASSLMDRKAFF.

Turning to this clonotype: This may come from a read error, since a much larger clone is one base off. The V call is TRBV7-2, the J call TRBJ1-4; possibly TRBD1 for D (5 bases). The CDR3 is made up of 15 amino acids. Trimming took 1 base from V and 7 from J, leaving 13 bases between them. In germline, CDR1 is SGHTA, CDR2 FQGNSA. The chain's CDR3 is CASSLVGVGGEKLFF. For the CDR3, the DNA is TGTGCCAGCAGCTTAGTGGGGGTGGGGGGTGAAAAACTGTTTTTT.

At least ten counts were recorded for this clonotype. The chain employs TRBV2 and TRBJ1-5; no definite D call. The CDR3 is made up of 11 amino acids. Trimming removed 6 bases from V and 9 bases from J, with 9 bases in between. Germline V lookup: CDR1 SNHLY, CDR2 FYNNEI. Written as DNA, the CDR3 is TGTGCCAGCAGATTGGAGCGGCCCCAGCATTTT. Translation: CASRLERPQHF.

The rearrangement links TRBV20-1 to TRBJ2-7; 13 bases align to TRBD2. The junction had 5 bases not matched to a gene; V was cut back by 3 bases and J by 0 bases. This CDR3 contains 16 residues. Per the germline V gene, CDR1 is DFQATT and CDR2 is SNEGSKA (reference sequence). The CDR3 region is CSARGTSGKASYEQYF. DNA for the CDR3: TGCAGTGCTAGGGGGACTAGCGGGAAAGCCTCCTACGAGCAGTACTTC.

This clonotype was seen only a few times. V usage is TRBV20-1 and J usage is TRBJ2-1, with D hard to call. The ends were cut back, 2 bases at V and 2 bases at J, with 13 bases in the middle. The CDR3 length is 15 residues. Germline V gene lookup returns CDR1 DFQATT and CDR2 SNEGSKA (reference sequence). DNA for the CDR3: TGCAGTGCTAGACGACCCCTGGTAACCTACAATGAGCAGTTCTTC. Translating it yields CSARRPLVTYNEQFF.

This clonotype has only a few counts. The gene calls are TRBV6-2 or TRBV6-3 and TRBJ2-7; no clear D. The length of the CDR3 is 12 residues. Germline V gives CDR1 MNHEY, CDR2 SVGEGT. Trimming pared 6 bases from V and 2 bases from J, leaving 8 bases between. CDR3 sequence: CASSPLTYEQYF. The CDR3 region has the DNA TGTGCCAGCAGCCCGCTCACCTACGAGCAGTACTTC.

On this clonotype: Given a much more abundant clone one base away, this may be a read error. This chain connects TRBV7-2 to TRBJ2-1; D not certain. Per germline, CDR1 SGHTA and CDR2 FQGNSA. This CDR3 contains 14 residues. The CDR3 nucleotides read TGCGCCAGCAGCCACCCGAGAAGTTCCAATGAGCAGTTCTTC. Translation: CASSHPRSSNEQFF.

This chain joins TRBV19 and TRBJ1-2; no firm D call. The V end was cut by 3 bases, the J end by 4 bases, with 6 bases between. The CDR3 length is 12 residues. The germline V gene has CDR1 LNHDA and CDR2 SQIVND (reference sequence). The CDR3 region is CASSILSYGYTF. Written as DNA, the CDR3 is TGTGCCAGTAGTATTCTGAGCTATGGCTACACCTTC. The entire variable domain, with the rest obtained from reference TRBV19 and TRBJ1-2, is as follows: DGGITQSPKYLFRKEGQNVTLSCEQNLNHDAMYWYRQDPGQGLRLIYYSQIVNDFQKGDIAEGYSVSREKKESFPLTVTSAQKNPTAFYLCASSILSYGYTFGSGTRLTVV.